One sample yielded the 18 T cell receptor beta chains listed below, sequenced in a study of tumor and adjacent non-tumor tissue in lung cancer. The template was RNA from unsorted bulk tissue. A modified ARM-PCR protocol with three rounds of nested PCR amplified TCRbeta. TCRdb analysed the multiplex PCR reads with MiXCR anew, one entry per CDR3 protein. The sample consists of 75,000 to 100,000 distinct CDR3 sequences, about 72% of them appearing once. Sequencing was done on a sample of lung tumor tissue. These receptors all come from a man aged 60 to 75 with non-small cell lung cancer.

Concerning this clonotype: One junction end disagrees with the germline gene, perhaps due to a read error. The chain joins TRBV20-1 to TRBJ1-2, with a weak D call TRBD1 (5 bases). This CDR3 is built from 14 residues. Germline V gene sequence: CDR1 DFQATT, CDR2 SNEGSKA (reference sequence). CDR3 region: CSTSPPRQFYCYAF. DNA for the CDR3: TGCAGTACTTCACCCCCCCGACAGTTCTATTGCTACGCCTTC.

This clonotype was observed many times. The chain combines TRBV29-1 with TRBJ1-2; TRBD1 matches at 8 bases. V shed 0 bases, J shed 7 bases, and the junction held 7 bases outside the gene matches. Germline V gene lookup returns CDR1 SQVTM and CDR2 ANQGSEA. The CDR3 contains 14 residues. CDR3: CSVEDLRTGFGYTF. The CDR3 bases are TGCAGCGTTGAAGATCTAAGGACAGGGTTTGGCTACACCTTC.

About this clonotype: The junction departs from germline at one end; a sequencing error may be responsible. The gene calls are TRBV4-3 and TRBJ1-4, with a possible D match to TRBD1 (6 bases). CDR3 size: 15 residues. Germline CDR1 and CDR2: LGHNA and YSLEER. The CDR3, as DNA: TGCTCCAGCAGCCAATCAGGGACACATAATGAAAAACTGTTTTTT. Residues: CSSSQSGTHNEKLFF.

This clonotype was picked up one time. Compared with germline, one end of the junction differs, possibly owing to a read error. The chain joins TRBV10-3 to TRBJ2-2, with a tentative D call TRBD2 (5 bases). Per germline, CDR1 ENHRY and CDR2 SYGVKD. This CDR3 has 16 amino acids. The CDR3 DNA follows: TGTGTCATCAGTGCCGGGATATGGAGTAACACCGGGGAGCTGTCTTTT. Amino acid sequence: CVISAGIWSNTGELSF.

This clonotype was detected only a few times. The J gene is TRBJ2-1, the V gene TRBV11-3; 14 nucleotides match TRBD2. In germline, CDR1 is SGHNT, CDR2 YENEEA. The length of the CDR3 is 14 residues. Trimming removed 5 bases from V and 10 bases from J; junction bases left unmatched: 4. The CDR3 DNA reads TGTGCCAGCAGCCACGGGACTAGCGGGAGCGAGCAGTTCTTC. Its protein is CASSHGTSGSEQFF. Drawing the rest from reference TRBV11-3 and TRBJ2-1, the complete variable domain is EAGVVQSPRYKIIEKKQPVAFWCNPISGHNTLYWYLQNLGQGPELLIRYENEEAVDDSQLPKDRFSAERLKGVDSTLKIQPAELGDSAVYLCASSHGTSGSEQFFGPGTRLTVL.

The genes are TRBV6-2 or TRBV6-3 and TRBJ1-1, with D possibly being TRBD1 (5 bases). The CDR3 runs to 16 residues. V lost 5 bases, J lost 7 bases, and 23 bases lay in between. Germline V gene sequence: CDR1 MNHEY, CDR2 SVGEGT. This CDR3 reads CASSRGRGVGHNEAFF. The CDR3, as DNA: TGTGCCAGCAGTAGGGGAAGGGGAGTCGGTCACAATGAAGCTTTCTTT.

Comments on this clonotype: This may be a read error, as it is one base from a much larger clone. V usage is TRBV7-9 and J usage is TRBJ1-6, with 7 bases matching TRBD1. The CDR3 is 15 amino acids. V shed 4 bases, J shed 7 bases, and the junction held 7 bases outside the gene matches. Germline CDR1 and CDR2: SEHNR and FQNEAQ (reference sequence). This CDR3 reads CASSSRQGYNSPLHF. The CDR3 DNA is TGTGCCAGCAGCTCGAGACAGGGCTACAATTCACCCCTCCACTTT.

Note on this clonotype: This may arise from a read error, as a much more abundant clone is one base away. The chain uses TRBV12-3 or TRBV12-4 and TRBJ2-3, with TRBD2 matching over 12 bases. Losses at the gene ends were 2 bases for V and 1 base for J; bases not matched to a gene: 4. The CDR3 contains 17 residues. The CDR3 is CASSLRLAGEGTDTQYF. The DNA of the CDR3 is TGTGCCAGCAGTTTACGACTAGCGGGGGAAGGCACAGATACGCAGTATTTT.

This clonotype was counted at least ten times. CDR3 protein: CASSQEAYNEQFF. The CDR3 DNA follows: TGCGCCAGCAGCCAAGAGGCGTACAATGAGCAGTTCTTC. This sequence joins TRBV4-1 and TRBJ2-1; no firm D call. V was pared by 0 bases and J by 4 bases, with 4 bases between. The germline V gene has CDR1 MGHRA and CDR2 YSYEKL. The CDR3 is 13 amino acids.

The chain links TRBV12-3 or TRBV12-4 to TRBJ1-1; TRBD1 might be the D (5 bases). Trimming took off 4 bases at V and 3 bases at J, with 18 bases between the two ends. The CDR3 contains 16 residues. The CDR3 DNA follows: TGTGCCAGCAGTTGGGCGCTGGGGGGGGGACACACTGAAGCTTTCTTT. Translated: CASSWALGGGHTEAFF.

As regards this clonotype: Germline and junction disagree at one end, which may indicate a read error. J is TRBJ2-3 and V is TRBV11-2, with D hard to call. Germline CDR1 and CDR2: SGHAT and FQNNGV. This CDR3 has 14 residues. The CDR3 nucleotides read TGTGCCAGCGGCTTAGTGGCATCAACAGATACGCAGTATTTT. Its protein is CASGLVASTDTQYF. The entire variable domain, with the rest obtained from reference TRBV11-2 and TRBJ2-3, is as follows: EAGVAQSPRYKIIEKRQSVAFWCNPISGHATLYWYQQILGQGPKLLIQFQNNGVVDDSQLPKDRFSAERLKGVDSTLKIQPAKLEDSAVYLCASGLVASTDTQYFGPGTRLTVL.

Concerning this clonotype itself: Germline and junction disagree at one end, which may indicate a read error. The V and J genes are TRBV12-3 or TRBV12-4 and TRBJ2-1; 11 nucleotides align to TRBD2. This CDR3 spans 16 amino acids. DNA of the CDR3: TGTGCCAACAGTTTATTGGGGCTAGCGGGGGGCAATGATCAGTTCTTC. The encoded protein is CANSLLGLAGGNDQFF.

A note on this clonotype: One end of the junction does not line up with germline, which may come from a read error. The chain employs TRBV7-9 and TRBJ1-5; 8 bases align to TRBD1. The CDR3 runs 16 residues. The germline gives CDR1 SEHNR, CDR2 FQNEAQ (reference sequence). CDR3 protein: CASSLDGTGSNQPKHF. The CDR3 coding sequence is TGTGCCAGCAGCTTGGACGGGACAGGTAGCAATCAGCCCAAGCATTTT.

This clonotype was seen many times. The chain links TRBV12-3 or TRBV12-4 to TRBJ1-1, with D uncertain. The CDR3 totals 11 residues. V lost 3 bases to trimming and J lost 5 bases, with 4 bases between them. The chain's CDR3 is CASSLGTEAFF. The CDR3 region has the DNA TGTGCCAGCAGTTTGGGAACTGAAGCTTTCTTT.

Note on this clonotype: This may be a read error: a much more frequent sequence differs by one nucleotide. This chain joins TRBV20-1 and TRBJ2-5; 8 bases are a match to TRBD1. Losses at the gene ends were 0 bases for V and 1 base for J; bases not matched to a gene: 1. Germline V lookup: CDR1 DFQATT, CDR2 SNEGSKA (reference sequence). The CDR3 covers 14 residues. Here the CDR3 DNA reads TGCAGTGCTAGAGATCAGGGGGCCCAAGAGACCCAGTACTTC. Translated: CSARDQGAQETQYF.

The chain couples TRBV2 to TRBJ2-1; 11 bases fit TRBD2. Losses at the gene ends were 0 bases for V and 8 bases for J; bases not matched to a gene: 6. Germline V gene lookup returns CDR1 SNHLY and CDR2 FYNNEI. The CDR3 runs to 16 residues. The CDR3 is CASSEATSGRPYEQFF. CDR3 in DNA: TGTGCCAGCAGTGAAGCAACTAGCGGGAGACCTTATGAGCAGTTCTTC.

As for this clonotype: A much larger clone sits a single nucleotide away, making a read error possible. The chain carries TRBV5-1 and TRBJ2-1; 10 bases align to TRBD2. Germline assignment: CDR1 SGHRS and CDR2 YFSETQ. Unmatched junction bases numbered 6, after V lost 4 bases and J lost 2 bases. This CDR3 region has 16 residues. CDR3: CASSARTSGTYNEQFF. The DNA of the CDR3 is TGCGCCAGCAGCGCACGGACTAGCGGAACCTACAATGAGCAGTTCTTC.

As concerns this clonotype: Its ends do not fully match the called genes, so a read error is possible. The chain is built from TRBV29-1 and TRBJ2-6, with D perhaps matching TRBD1 (5 bases). Germline V lookup: CDR1 SQVTM, CDR2 ANQGSEA. The CDR3 length is 15 residues. As DNA, the CDR3 is TGCAGCGTTGGAAAAGGGGTCACTGGGGCCAACCTCCTGACTTTC. Translation: CSVGKGVTGANLLTF.